This is a list of T cell receptor beta chains from one sample in a study of early T cells in non-severe SARS-CoV-2 infection. TCRdb re-called the 5' RACE reads with MiXCR, one entry per CDR3 protein. The sample yields some 88,000 distinct CDR3 sequences, approximately 15% seen once. The specimen comprised whole blood, sampled at baseline. The receptors were gathered from an adult who was a healthcare worker with PCR-confirmed SARS-CoV-2 infection or an uninfected control (not recorded which). Each CDR3 is given with its conserved first and last residue. Fields, in order: V gene, D gene, clone size, J gene, CDR3 DNA, CDR3 protein. The D gene is left open where the match is weak. A row's size may be missing; if present it is once, few, many or a size class.

TRBV28	TRBD1	many	TRBJ1-2	TGTGCCAGCAGTTTGGTTAAGGACAGGGGGCCCTTTAACTATGGCTACACCTTC	CASSLVKDRGPFNYGYTF
TRBV28	NA	many	TRBJ1-1	TGTGCCAGCAGTTTCCTTATCAGCACTGAAGCTTTCTTT	CASSFLISTEAFF
TRBV3-1	NA	few	TRBJ1-1	TGTGCCAGCAGCAGGATGGGGACGGGGAACACTGAAGCTTTCTTT	CASSRMGTGNTEAFF
TRBV5-8	TRBD2	many	TRBJ2-1	TGTGCCAGCAGCCGCGGGACTAGCGGTTACAATGAGCAGTTCTTC	CASSRGTSGYNEQFF
TRBV4-2	TRBD2	NA	TRBJ2-5	TGTGCCAGCAGTCGTCCAGGGACTAGCGGACAAGAGACCCAGTACTTC	CASSRPGTSGQETQYF
TRBV29-1	NA	many	TRBJ1-2	TGCAGCGTTGAGCGGCCAGACTATGGCTACACCTTC	CSVERPDYGYTF
TRBV18	TRBD1	few	TRBJ1-1	TGTGCCAGCTCACCGATACAGGGGGCGAGTGAAGCTTTCTTT	CASSPIQGASEAFF
TRBV5-5	NA	NA	TRBJ1-1	TGTGCCAGCAGCCCGGGGATTCCAGGCGGCACTGAAGCTTTCTTT	CASSPGIPGGTEAFF
TRBV6-2/TRBV6-3	TRBD1	NA	TRBJ2-5	TGTGCCAGCACGCAGACAGGGTTAGGGACCCAGTACTTC	CASTQTGLGTQYF
TRBV7-9	TRBD1	few	TRBJ1-1	TGTGCGGTTTCGGGACAGGTCACTGAAGCTTTCTTT	CAVSGQVTEAFF
TRBV5-1	NA	NA	TRBJ1-5	TGCGCCAGCAGCTTGGCAACGTACGATCAGCCCCAGCATTTT	CASSLATYDQPQHF
TRBV20-1	NA	few	TRBJ2-5	TGCAGTGCTATCGAAAAAGGGGGTTGGATTCAGACCCAGTACTTC	CSAIEKGGWIQTQYF
TRBV6-1	NA	NA	TRBJ2-2	TGTGCCAGCAGTAAAACGTACACCGGGGAGCTGTTTTTT	CASSKTYTGELFF
TRBV15	NA	NA	TRBJ2-4	TGTGCCACCAGCCCGGGGGCCCAGGGGAGCATTCAGTACTTC	CATSPGAQGSIQYF
TRBV12-3/TRBV12-4	NA	once	TRBJ2-5	TGTGCCAGCAGTCCGACCCGGCGGGAGACCCAGTACTTC	CASSPTRRETQYF
TRBV6-5	NA	NA	TRBJ2-1	TGTGCCAGCAGTTGGGGCCGGATTAATGAGCAGTTCTTC	CASSWGRINEQFF
TRBV5-8	NA	NA	TRBJ2-5	TGTGCCAGCAGCTTTAGGCGGTTCCAAGAGACCCAGTACTTC	CASSFRRFQETQYF